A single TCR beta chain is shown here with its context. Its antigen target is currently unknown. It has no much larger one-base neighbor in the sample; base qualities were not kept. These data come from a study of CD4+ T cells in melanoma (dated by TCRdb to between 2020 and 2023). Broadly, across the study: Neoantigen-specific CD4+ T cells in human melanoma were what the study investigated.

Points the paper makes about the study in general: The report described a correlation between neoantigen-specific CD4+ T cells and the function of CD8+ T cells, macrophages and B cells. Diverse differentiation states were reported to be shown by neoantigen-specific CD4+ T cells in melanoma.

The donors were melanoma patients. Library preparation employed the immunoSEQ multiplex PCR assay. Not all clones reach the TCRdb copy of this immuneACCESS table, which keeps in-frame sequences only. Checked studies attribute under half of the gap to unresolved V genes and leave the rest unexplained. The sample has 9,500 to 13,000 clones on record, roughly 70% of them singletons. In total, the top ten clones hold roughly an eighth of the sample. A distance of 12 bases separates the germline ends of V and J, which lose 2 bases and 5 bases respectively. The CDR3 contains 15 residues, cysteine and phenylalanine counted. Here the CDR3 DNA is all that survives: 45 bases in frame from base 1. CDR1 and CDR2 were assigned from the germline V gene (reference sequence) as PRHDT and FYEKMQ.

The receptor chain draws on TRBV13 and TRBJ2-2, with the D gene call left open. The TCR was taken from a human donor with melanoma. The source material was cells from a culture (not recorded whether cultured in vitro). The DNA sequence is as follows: TGTGCCAGCAGCTTATTAGATAGGGAAACCGGGGAGCTGTTTTTT. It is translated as CASSLLDRETGELFF.